This T cell receptor beta chain was identified during a study of T-cell memory formation after mild COVID-19 (dated by TCRdb to 2020 to 2022). Context from the whole study: TCR sequence clusters from the two donors were found to be largely donor specific. In a couple of donors, T-cell clones that expanded and contracted after mild COVID-19 were tracked by sequencing TCRalpha and TCRbeta repertoires over time. The cohort was made up of two young adult volunteers, one female and one male, who were previously healthy.

Taken from the germline V gene, the CDR1 and CDR2 loops are MNHEY and SVGAGI. Deletion took 6 bases off V and 5 bases off J, with a span of 13 bases between the germline ends. There are 13 amino acids in the CDR3, from cysteine to phenylalanine inclusive. Solely the CDR3 DNA is kept, with 39 bases framed from the first base. Of note for this clonotype: Its antigen has not been determined. No base-level quality is on record; no much larger clone is a single base apart.

Sequencing relied on an Illumina NovaSeq 6000. cDNA libraries for TCRalpha and TCRbeta were prepared by 5'RACE using constant-segment primers, with sample barcodes and unique molecular identifiers added. RNA was extracted from every sample with Trizol reagent. Libraries were amplified in two PCR steps, with a second sample barcode and Illumina TruSeq adapters added in the second step. Sequencing of the libraries was done on an Illumina NovaSeq, producing 2 x 150 bp paired-end reads. The published analysis was carried out like this. Reads were demultiplexed and collapsed into UMI-guided consensus sequences with migec v1.2.7. Using mixcr v2.1.11, UMI consensuses were aligned to TRA and TRB V and J templates and then assembled into clonotypes. Clonotypes were classified as expanded or contracted when called significant by both edgeR and NoisET, with noise models trained on biological replicates. edgeR calls used a false discovery rate-adjusted p below 0.01 and a log2 fold-change threshold of 1. PCA with hierarchical clustering of max-normalized trajectories of the 1000 most abundant clonotypes was used as exploratory dynamics analysis. Each responding clone was given a CD4 or CD8 phenotype based on the CD4+ and CD8+ repertoires, which had been sequenced separately. TCRdb reworked the public reads: Q25 trimming with fastp, MiXCR clone assembly, productive beta chains retained. For every CDR3 protein sequence, its rows merge into one entry that carries the most common genes and DNA. The V and J calls were not made by the authors but by TCRdb's processing. In all, the sample holds 120,000 or so distinct CDR3 sequences, and about 16% of those were seen once. The ten top clones hold around 13% of the sample.

PBMCs were isolated by Ficoll-Paque density gradient centrifugation. Study-wide findings and limitations: Balanced CD4/CD8 phenotypes were observed for clones contracting from day 15 to 85, whereas a bias towards CD4+ was observed for a second wave of clones expanding from day 15 to 37. Only two mild cases were covered by the study, and larger cohorts that include severe cases with pre-infection samples were considered necessary. SARS-CoV-2 specificity was not confirmed for the second-wave clones peaking on day 37. Contracting CD4+ clones were located mainly in the CM and EM memory subsets, whereas CD8+ clones were found to be enriched in EMRA. Some responding clones were found in pre-infection memory, which suggests that pre-existing cross-reactive memory T cells took part in the SARS-CoV-2 response.

The clonotype originates from an adult woman who had mild COVID-19 (a few samples of this study predate the infection). The sample titles of this study are shuffled in the database, so cell type and time point are left out; the donor was told from shared clones. Rearrangement joined TRBV6-5 to TRBJ1-1, with TRBD1 tentatively as D gene (5 bases match). The sample consisted of PBMCs or a T cell subset sorted from them (not recorded which). The CDR3 is CASSRDGWTEAFF. The sequenced DNA is TGTGCCAGCAGCCGGGACGGCTGGACTGAAGCTTTCTTT.